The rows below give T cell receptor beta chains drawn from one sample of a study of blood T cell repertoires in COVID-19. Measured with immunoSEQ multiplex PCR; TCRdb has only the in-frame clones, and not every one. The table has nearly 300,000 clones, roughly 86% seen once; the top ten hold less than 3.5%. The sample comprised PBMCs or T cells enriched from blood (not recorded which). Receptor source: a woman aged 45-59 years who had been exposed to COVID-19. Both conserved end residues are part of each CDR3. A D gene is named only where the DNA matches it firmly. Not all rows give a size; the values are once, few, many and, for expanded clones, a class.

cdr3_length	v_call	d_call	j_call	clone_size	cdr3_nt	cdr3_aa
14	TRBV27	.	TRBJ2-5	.	TGTGCCAGCAGTAGACCGGGAGTCCAAGAGACCCAGTACTTC	CASSRPGVQETQYF
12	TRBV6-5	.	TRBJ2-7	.	TGTGCCAGCACCAGCCTCGACACGAGGCAGTACTTC	CASTSLDTRQYF
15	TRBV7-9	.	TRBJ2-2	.	TGTGCCAGCAGCTCCACAGGACCCTACGGCGGGGAGCTGTTTTTT	CASSSTGPYGGELFF
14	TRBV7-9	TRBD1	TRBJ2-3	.	TGTGCCAGCGCAAGGGGGCAGGGCGCAGATACGCAGTATTTT	CASARGQGADTQYF
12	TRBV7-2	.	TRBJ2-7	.	TGTGCCAGCAGCATTTACTCCTACGAGCAGTACTTC	CASSIYSYEQYF
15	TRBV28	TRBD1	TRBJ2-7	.	TGTGCCAGCAGTTTATTAGGGACAGGGTCCCACGAGCAGTACTTC	CASSLLGTGSHEQYF
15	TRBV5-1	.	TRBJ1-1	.	TGCGCCAGCAGCTTGGTCGGAACAGAGAACACTGAAGCTTTCTTT	CASSLVGTENTEAFF
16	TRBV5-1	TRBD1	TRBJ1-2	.	TGCGCCAGCAGCTCTAGCTACAGGGGTTCGGACTATGGCTACACCTTC	CASSSSYRGSDYGYTF
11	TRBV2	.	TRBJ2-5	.	TGTGCCAGCAAGCGGCAAGAGACCCAGTACTTC	CASKRQETQYF
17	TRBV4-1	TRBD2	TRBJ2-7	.	TGCGCCAGCAGCCCGGGACTAGCGGGGAGAACTACCTACGAGCAGTACTTC	CASSPGLAGRTTYEQYF
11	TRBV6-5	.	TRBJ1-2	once	TGTGCCATCCGGTCCCTTTATGGCTACACCTTC	CAIRSLYGYTF
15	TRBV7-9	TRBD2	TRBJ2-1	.	TGTGCCAGCAGCGTCGTCGGGGGGATCTACAATGAGCAGTTCTTC	CASSVVGGIYNEQFF
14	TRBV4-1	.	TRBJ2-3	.	TGCGCCAGCACCGCAGGGCGCGGCACAGATACGCAGTATTTT	CASTAGRGTDTQYF
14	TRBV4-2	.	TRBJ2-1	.	TGTGCCAGCAGCGGGCAGGGGAACTACAATGAGCAGTTCTTC	CASSGQGNYNEQFF
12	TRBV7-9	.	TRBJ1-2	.	TGTGCCAGCAGCTTATGGAACAGGCCGTTCACCTTC	CASSLWNRPFTF
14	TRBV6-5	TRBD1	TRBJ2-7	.	TGTGCCAGCAGTTTAGGGACAGGCTCCTACGAGCAGTACTTC	CASSLGTGSYEQYF
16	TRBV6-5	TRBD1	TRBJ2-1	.	TGTGCCAGCAGTTACTCTAAGGGGGCGACCGACAATGAGCAGTTCTTC	CASSYSKGATDNEQFF
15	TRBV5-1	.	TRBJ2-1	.	TGCGCCAGCAGCCGCGGGACGGATACCTACAATGAGCAGTTCTTC	CASSRGTDTYNEQFF
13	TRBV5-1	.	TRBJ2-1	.	TGCGCCAGCAGCTTGGATTGGAGTAATGAGCAGTTCTTC	CASSLDWSNEQFF
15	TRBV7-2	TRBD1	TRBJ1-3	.	TGTGCCAGCAGCAACCGACAGGGGTCTGGAAACACCATATATTTT	CASSNRQGSGNTIYF
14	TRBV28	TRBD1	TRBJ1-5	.	TGTGCCGGAGGGGCAGGGGGAATCAATCAGCCCCAGCATTTT	CAGGAGGINQPQHF
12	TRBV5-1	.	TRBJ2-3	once	TGCGCCAGCAGCTTGGATCTAGATACGCAGTATTTT	CASSLDLDTQYF
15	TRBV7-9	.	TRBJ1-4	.	TGTGCCAGCAGCTCGCATCAGGATTCTAATGAAAAACTGTTTTTT	CASSSHQDSNEKLFF
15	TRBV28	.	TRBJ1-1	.	TGTGCCAGCAGTGGGCCCTTTCAGGGAAACACTGAAGCTTTCTTT	CASSGPFQGNTEAFF
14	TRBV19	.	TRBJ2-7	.	TGTGCCAGTAGTATAGACAGGGGAAACTACGAGCAGTACTTC	CASSIDRGNYEQYF
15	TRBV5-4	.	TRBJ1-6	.	TGTGCCAGCAGCTTGGACCACCCAGATAATTCACCCCTCCACTTT	CASSLDHPDNSPLHF
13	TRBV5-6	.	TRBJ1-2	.	TGTGCCAGCAGCCCTGTGGGGGGGGACGGCTACACCTTC	CASSPVGGDGYTF
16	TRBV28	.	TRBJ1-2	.	TGTGCCAGCATACAGGGAGAATCCTTCGCTAACTATGGCTACACCTTC	CASIQGESFANYGYTF
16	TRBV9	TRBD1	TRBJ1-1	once	TGTGCCAGCAGCGGGGGACAGGGGGCATCCAATGCCTGGGTGTTCTTT	CASSGGQGASNAWVFF
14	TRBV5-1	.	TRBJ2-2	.	TGCGCCAGCAGCTTGTATACTGAAACCGGGGAGCTGTTTTTT	CASSLYTETGELFF
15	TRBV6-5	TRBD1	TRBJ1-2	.	TGTGCCAGCAGTTTACAGGGGGCGGCTGGGTATGGCTACACCTTC	CASSLQGAAGYGYTF
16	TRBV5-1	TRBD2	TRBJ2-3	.	TGCGCCAGCAGCTTCGTTAGCGGGGGGCACACAGATACGCAGTATTTT	CASSFVSGGHTDTQYF
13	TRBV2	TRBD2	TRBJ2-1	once	TGTGCCAGCAGTAAGGGGACTATCAATGAGCAGTTCTTC	CASSKGTINEQFF
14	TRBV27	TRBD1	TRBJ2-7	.	TGTGCCAGCAGTCCCGGGGACAGCAACTACGAGCAGTACTTC	CASSPGDSNYEQYF
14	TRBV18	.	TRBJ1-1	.	TGTGCCAGCTCCCACAGGACGGATAACACTGAAGCTTTCTTT	CASSHRTDNTEAFF
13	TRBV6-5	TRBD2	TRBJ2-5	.	TGTGCCAGCACCCCTAGCGGTAGGGAGACCCAGTACTTC	CASTPSGRETQYF
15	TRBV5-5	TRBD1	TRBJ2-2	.	TGTGCCAGCAGTGAGGCCGACAGGGTTGTCGGGGAGCTGTTTTTT	CASSEADRVVGELFF
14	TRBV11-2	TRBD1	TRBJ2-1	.	TGTGCCAGCAGCCCCCCGGGACAGTACAATGAGCAGTTCTTC	CASSPPGQYNEQFF
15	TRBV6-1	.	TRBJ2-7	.	TGTGCCAGCAGTGAAGCACTTGGGCAGAACTACGAGCAGTACTTC	CASSEALGQNYEQYF
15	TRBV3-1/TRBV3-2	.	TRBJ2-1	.	TGTGCCAGCAGCCAAGAAACCCAGTCCTACAATGAGCAGTTCTTC	CASSQETQSYNEQFF
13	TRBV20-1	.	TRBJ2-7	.	TGCAGTGCTAGTGGGGGGGGGCCCTACGAGCAGTACTTC	CSASGGGPYEQYF
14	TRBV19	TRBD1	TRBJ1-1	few	TGTGCCAGTAGTATGGCCGGACAGGGGGCTGAAGCTTTCTTT	CASSMAGQGAEAFF
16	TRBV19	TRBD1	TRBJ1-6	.	TGTGCCAGTAGTACAAGGACAGGGTACTATAATTCACCCCTCCACTTT	CASSTRTGYYNSPLHF
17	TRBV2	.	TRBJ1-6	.	TGTGCCAGCAGTGATGGTGGAGGGTGGTCCTATAATTCACCCCTCCACTTT	CASSDGGGWSYNSPLHF
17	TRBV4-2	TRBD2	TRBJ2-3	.	TGTGCCAGCAGCCAAGATTGGGCCGGGACTAGCGACGTGGCCTGGTATTTT	CASSQDWAGTSDVAWYF
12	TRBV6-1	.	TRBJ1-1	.	TGTGCCAGCAGTGAAGGCGCCACTGAAGCTTTCTTT	CASSEGATEAFF
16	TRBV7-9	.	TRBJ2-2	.	TGTGCCTCACGGATTAGAGGACAGTTGAACACCGGGGAGCTGTTTTTT	CASRIRGQLNTGELFF
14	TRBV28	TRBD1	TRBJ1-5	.	TGTGCCAGCAGAACAGGGGGTGGGAATCAGCCCCAGCATTTT	CASRTGGGNQPQHF
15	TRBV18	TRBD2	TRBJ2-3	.	TGTGCCAGCTCACTAACAGCGGGGGAGGAAGATACGCAGTATTTT	CASSLTAGEEDTQYF
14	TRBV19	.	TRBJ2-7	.	TGTGCCAGTAGTATTTCTCGACTCTCCTACGAGCAGTACTTC	CASSISRLSYEQYF
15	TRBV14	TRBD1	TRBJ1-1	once	TGTGCCAGCAGCTCCTGGACAGGATCGGTCACTGAAGCTTTCTTT	CASSSWTGSVTEAFF
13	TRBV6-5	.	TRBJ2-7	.	TGTGCCAGCAGAAACGCGCAGGCGGGGGAGCAGTACTTC	CASRNAQAGEQYF
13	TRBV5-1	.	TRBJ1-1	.	TGCGCCAGCAAGGGGGATATAAACACTGAAGCTTTCTTT	CASKGDINTEAFF
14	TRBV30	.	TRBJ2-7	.	TGTGCCTGGAGCCCAGCGAGTCGCTCCTACGAGCAGTACTTC	CAWSPASRSYEQYF
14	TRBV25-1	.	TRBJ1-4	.	TGTGCCAGCGGTACAGGGACCCTTAATGAAAAACTGTTTTTT	CASGTGTLNEKLFF
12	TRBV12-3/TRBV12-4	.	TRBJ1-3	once	TGTGCCAGCAGTTTGTCGGGAAACACCATATATTTT	CASSLSGNTIYF
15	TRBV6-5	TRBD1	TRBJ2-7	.	TGTGCCAGCAGAACCTCGCTCCGGGACAGCTACGAGCAGTACTTC	CASRTSLRDSYEQYF
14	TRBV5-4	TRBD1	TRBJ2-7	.	TGTGCCAGCAGCTCGGGACAGGAGCTCTACGAGCAGTACTTC	CASSSGQELYEQYF